These T cell receptor beta chains were read from a single sample in a study of vaccination and CD4 T cells after COVID-19. These receptors lack a known antigen. TCRdb reprocessed the PCR reads via MiXCR and lists one record per CDR3 protein. The sample carries about 14,000 distinct CDR3 sequences, approximately 30% recorded once. The sample here was CD4+ T cells from blood, cultured in vitro, taken after SARS-CoV-2 vaccination. The receptor set was obtained from a human donor who had recovered from COVID-19. Both conserved end residues are part of each CDR3. D genes are given only for firm matches. For some rows the clone size is stated as once, few or many, or as a class when expanded; others skip it.

TRBV7-9,.,.,TRBJ2-2,TGTGCCAGCAGCTTAAAGGGGCATCTCGGGGAGCTGTTTTTT,CASSLKGHLGELFF
TRBV28,once,.,TRBJ1-2,TGTGCCAGCAGAAGTAGGGCCCAGAACTATGGCTACACCTTC,CASRSRAQNYGYTF
TRBV5-1,.,TRBD2,TRBJ2-3,TGCGCCAGCAGCTTATCTGTTGGGGCGAGCGGGGCTAGTCCCTATAGCACAGATACGCAGTATTTT,CASSLSVGASGASPYSTDTQYF
TRBV5-3,.,TRBD1,TRBJ2-3,TGTGCCAGAAGCTTGTCCCGCCAGGGGGCCTCAGATACGCAGTATTTT,CARSLSRQGASDTQYF
TRBV29-1,few,.,TRBJ2-5,TGCAGCGTTGGCGGGCAAGAGACCCAGTACTTC,CSVGGQETQYF
TRBV6-2/TRBV6-3,.,.,TRBJ1-5,TGTGCCAGCAGTCCCGGAGGGAGTAGTCAGCCCCAGCATTTT,CASSPGGSSQPQHF
TRBV6-2/TRBV6-3,few,.,TRBJ2-1,TGTGCCAGCAGTGCTGAATTCTCAGCTAACGATGAGCAGTTCTTC,CASSAEFSANDEQFF
TRBV27,.,.,TRBJ2-1,TGTGCCAGCAGGGAACAGGGAGTAGGGTTCAATGAGCAGTTCTTC,CASREQGVGFNEQFF
TRBV14,.,.,TRBJ2-7,TGTGCCAGCAGCCAAGATAGACAACGGGAGCAGTACTTC,CASSQDRQREQYF
TRBV7-3,.,TRBD1,TRBJ2-1,TGTGCCAGCAGCTCCCGGACAGGGGCCAACAATGAGCAGTTCTTC,CASSSRTGANNEQFF
TRBV18,.,.,TRBJ1-1,TGTGCCAGCTCACCCTCGGCGGGGCCTGGGAACACTGAAGCTTTCTTT,CASSPSAGPGNTEAFF
TRBV28,few,.,TRBJ1-6,TGTGCCAGCAGTTTTACAAGGAATTCACCCCTCCACTTT,CASSFTRNSPLHF
TRBV28,once,TRBD1,TRBJ2-2,TGTGCCAGCAGTGAGGGACAGGGGGCGCGGGGGAACACCGGGGAGCTGTTTTTT,CASSEGQGARGNTGELFF
TRBV7-8,few,.,TRBJ1-4,TGTGCCAGCAGCAAACCGACGGGAGTCAATGAAAAACTGTTTTTT,CASSKPTGVNEKLFF
TRBV19,.,.,TRBJ1-5,TGTGCCAGCATCCCCACGGGTAGTCCTGGGCCCCAGCATTTT,CASIPTGSPGPQHF
TRBV5-4,.,.,TRBJ1-6,TGTGCCAGCAGCCCCCGCAGGGGTAATTCACCCCTCCACTTT,CASSPRRGNSPLHF
TRBV20-1,few,TRBD1,TRBJ1-1,TGCAGTCCCACAGGGGGCCGCATAGAAGCTTTCTTT,CSPTGGRIEAFF
TRBV30,.,.,TRBJ1-2,TGTGCCTGGAGTGAACAGCCTAACTATGGCTACACCTTC,CAWSEQPNYGYTF
TRBV29-1,.,.,TRBJ2-7,TGCAGCGTTGAATCGTCGCTGACAGCCCCCGAGCAGTACTTC,CSVESSLTAPEQYF
TRBV5-8,.,.,TRBJ2-5,TGTGCCAGCAGCGAGCCCGCAGCAAGGGAGACCCAGTACTTC,CASSEPAARETQYF
TRBV7-3,few,.,TRBJ1-5,TGTGCCAGCAGCCTAAACCAAGGACAGCCCCAGCATTTT,CASSLNQGQPQHF
TRBV18,.,.,TRBJ1-5,TGTGCCAGCTCACCACGGGGGGCGGGGGGCCATCAGCCCCAGCATTTT,CASSPRGAGGHQPQHF
TRBV29-1,.,TRBD2,TRBJ2-2,TGCAGCGTGGGGACTAGCGGGAGGGCCGGGGAGCTGTTTTTT,CSVGTSGRAGELFF
TRBV6-2/TRBV6-3,few,.,TRBJ1-5,TGTGCCAGCAGCTTAGCAGTGTTGGGTGGAGGGCATCAGCCCCAGCATTTT,CASSLAVLGGGHQPQHF
TRBV4-3,.,.,TRBJ2-1,TGCGCCAGCAGCCAAGATTCCACCGGGACCGGGGCGGATGAGCAGTTCTTC,CASSQDSTGTGADEQFF
TRBV20-1,few,.,TRBJ1-6,TGCAGTGCAATGCAGACAGAACTCTCCTATAATTCACCCCTCCACTTT,CSAMQTELSYNSPLHF
TRBV30,.,.,TRBJ2-7,TGTGCCTGGAGGGGGCCGGGTTTGGGGGAGCAGTACTTC,CAWRGPGLGEQYF
TRBV7-2,few,.,TRBJ2-3,TGTGCCAGCAGCCAGTCTCTTAGGGAGTATTTT,CASSQSLREYF
TRBV7-2,few,.,TRBJ2-2,TGTGCCAGCAGCCCGCTGGGGACCGGGGAGCTGTTTTTT,CASSPLGTGELFF
TRBV6-4,.,.,TRBJ1-5,TGTGCCAGCAGCGCCGGGGGGGAGGGGCAGCCCCAGCATTTT,CASSAGGEGQPQHF
TRBV5-4,few,TRBD1,TRBJ2-5,TGTGCCAGCAGCTACGGACAGGGGGAGACCCAGTACTTC,CASSYGQGETQYF
TRBV6-1,few,.,TRBJ1-6,TGTGCCAGCAGAGTTACGAGTGTGGGGGCAAATAATTCACCCCTCCACTTT,CASRVTSVGANNSPLHF
TRBV18,.,TRBD1,TRBJ1-5,TGTGCCAGCTCACCACCGGGACAGGGGGCAGGTCAGCCCCAGCATTTT,CASSPPGQGAGQPQHF
TRBV5-1,.,TRBD2,TRBJ2-7,TGCGCCAGCAGCCGGGGGACTAGCGACTCCTACGAGCAGTACTTC,CASSRGTSDSYEQYF
TRBV6-1,.,TRBD2,TRBJ2-2,TGTGCCAGCAGGACGGGACTAGGGAACATCCGGGGTCAGCTGTTTTTT,CASRTGLGNIRGQLFF
TRBV6-2/TRBV6-3,few,.,TRBJ1-1,TGTGCCAGCAGTTATCCGGCCTATCCCACTGAAGCTTTCTTT,CASSYPAYPTEAFF
TRBV7-2,.,.,TRBJ1-5,TGTGCCAGCAGCTTAGCGAGGGACTACAGGCCCCAGCATTTT,CASSLARDYRPQHF
TRBV28,.,TRBD2,TRBJ2-5,TGTGCCAGCAGTTTACGAACGGGAGGACGGTTGGAGACCCAGTACTTC,CASSLRTGGRLETQYF
TRBV7-2,.,.,TRBJ2-4,TGTGCCAGCAGCTTAGTAGGTGGACTAGCCAAAAACATTCAGTACTTC,CASSLVGGLAKNIQYF
TRBV4-3,few,.,TRBJ2-3,TGCGCCAGCAGCCAAGGGACTTACCGCACAGATACGCAGTATTTT,CASSQGTYRTDTQYF
TRBV19,.,.,TRBJ2-3,TGTGCCAGTAGTCGAACAGGAACAAATACGCAGTATTTT,CASSRTGTNTQYF
TRBV10-1,.,TRBD1,TRBJ1-2,TGCGCCAGCAGTGAAGACAGGGCCTATGGCTACACCTTC,CASSEDRAYGYTF
TRBV7-2,few,.,TRBJ2-1,TGTGCCAGCAGCTTAGTGCCTTTGGGACAATACAATGAGCAGTTCTTC,CASSLVPLGQYNEQFF
TRBV27,.,.,TRBJ2-7,TGTGCCAGCAGTTTAAGGGGTAAATCCTACGAGCAGTACTTC,CASSLRGKSYEQYF
TRBV11-2,.,.,TRBJ1-4,TGTGCCAGCAGCTTAGATCGTCCAGGGGAAAATGAAAAACTGTTTTTT,CASSLDRPGENEKLFF
TRBV5-6,.,.,TRBJ1-2,TGTGCCAGCCGTGCACTATGGGGGGGCTACACCTTC,CASRALWGGYTF
TRBV19,.,TRBD2,TRBJ2-2,TGTGCCAGTACCTTCGGACTAGCAGGCGGGGAGCTGTTTTTT,CASTFGLAGGELFF
TRBV5-1,.,.,TRBJ1-2,TGCGCCAGCAGCTTGGAGGTGACGGCCTATGGCTACACCTTC,CASSLEVTAYGYTF
TRBV20-1,.,TRBD2,TRBJ2-7,TGCAGTGCTAGAGATGATCCCCTCGGACTAGCGGGAGTTTTATACGAGCAGTACTTC,CSARDDPLGLAGVLYEQYF